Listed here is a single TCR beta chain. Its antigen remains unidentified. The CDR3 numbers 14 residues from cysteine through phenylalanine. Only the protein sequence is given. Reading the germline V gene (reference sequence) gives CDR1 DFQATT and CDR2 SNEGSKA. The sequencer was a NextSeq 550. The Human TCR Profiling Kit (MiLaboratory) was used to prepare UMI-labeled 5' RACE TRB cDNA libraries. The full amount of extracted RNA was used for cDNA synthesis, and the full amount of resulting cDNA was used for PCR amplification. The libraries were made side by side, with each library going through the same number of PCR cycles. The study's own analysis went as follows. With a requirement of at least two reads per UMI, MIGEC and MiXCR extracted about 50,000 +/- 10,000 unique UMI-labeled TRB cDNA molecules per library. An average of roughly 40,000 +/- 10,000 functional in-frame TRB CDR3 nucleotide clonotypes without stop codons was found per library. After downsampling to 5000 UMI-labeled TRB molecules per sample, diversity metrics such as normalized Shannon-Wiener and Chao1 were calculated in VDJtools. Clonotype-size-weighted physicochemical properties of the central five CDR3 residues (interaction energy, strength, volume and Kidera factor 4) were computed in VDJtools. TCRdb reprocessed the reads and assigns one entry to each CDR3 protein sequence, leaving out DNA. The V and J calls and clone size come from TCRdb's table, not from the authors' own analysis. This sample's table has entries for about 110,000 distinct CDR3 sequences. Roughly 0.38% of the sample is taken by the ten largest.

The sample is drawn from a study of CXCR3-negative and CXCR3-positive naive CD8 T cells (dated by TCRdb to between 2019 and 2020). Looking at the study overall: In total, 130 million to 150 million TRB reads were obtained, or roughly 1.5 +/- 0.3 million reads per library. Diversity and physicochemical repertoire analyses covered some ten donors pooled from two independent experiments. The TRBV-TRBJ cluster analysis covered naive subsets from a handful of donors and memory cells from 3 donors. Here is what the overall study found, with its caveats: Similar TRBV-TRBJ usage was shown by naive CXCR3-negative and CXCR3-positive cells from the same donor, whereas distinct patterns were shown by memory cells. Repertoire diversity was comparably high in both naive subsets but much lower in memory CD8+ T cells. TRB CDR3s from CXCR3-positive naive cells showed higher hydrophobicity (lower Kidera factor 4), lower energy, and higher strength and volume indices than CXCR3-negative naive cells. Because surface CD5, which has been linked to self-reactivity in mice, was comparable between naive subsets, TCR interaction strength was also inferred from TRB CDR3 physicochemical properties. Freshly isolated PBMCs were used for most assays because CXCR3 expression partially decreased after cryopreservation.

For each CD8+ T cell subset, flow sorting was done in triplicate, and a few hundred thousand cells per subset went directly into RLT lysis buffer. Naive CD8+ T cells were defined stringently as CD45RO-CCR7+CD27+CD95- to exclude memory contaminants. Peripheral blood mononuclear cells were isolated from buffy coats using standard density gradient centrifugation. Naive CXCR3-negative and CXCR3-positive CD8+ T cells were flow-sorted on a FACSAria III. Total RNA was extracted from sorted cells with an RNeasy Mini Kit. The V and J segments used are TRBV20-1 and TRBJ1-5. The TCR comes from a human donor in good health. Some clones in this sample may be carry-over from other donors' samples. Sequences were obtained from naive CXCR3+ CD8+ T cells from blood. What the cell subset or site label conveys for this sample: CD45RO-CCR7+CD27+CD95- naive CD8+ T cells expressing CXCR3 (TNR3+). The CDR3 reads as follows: CSVSGLEGNQPQHF.